The clone carrying this T cell receptor (beta chain) was seen only a few times. The sample is drawn from a study of graft-versus-host responses after intestinal transplantation. TCRdb keeps only in-frame clones here, not all; method: immunoSEQ multiplex PCR. Here the sample spans around 21,000 clones, approximately 72% being singletons. Germline CDR1 MNHEY, CDR2 SMNVEV (reference sequence). Trimming removed 3 bases from V and 6 bases from J, with 12 bases in between. The CDR3 covers 13 residues. Grafts had their tissue processed, releasing intraepithelial and lamina propria lymphocytes. This receptor was taken from a human patient who received an intestinal transplant, so some T cells may come from the graft donor. This chain uses TRBV27 with TRBJ2-7, with a possible D match to TRBD2 (6 bases). Specimen: ileum tissue, collected 20 days after intestinal transplant. This chain's CDR3 is CASSFGRKGEQYF. DNA of the CDR3: TGTGCCAGCAGTTTCGGGAGAAAAGGCGAGCAGTACTTC.